The 7 T cell receptor beta chains in this list originate from one sample, sequenced in a study of T cells in pancreatic ductal adenocarcinoma. Sequenced by immunoSEQ multiplex PCR; TCRdb stores in-frame clones only, minus some. The sample records roughly 100,000 clones, nearly 95% being singletons. No neoadjuvant therapy was given to the selected pancreatic ductal adenocarcinoma patients before their surgery. Material for sequencing was PBMCs. Receptor source: a human donor with pancreatic ductal adenocarcinoma.

A single count supports this clone. The chain is built from TRBV2 and TRBJ2-7; possible D gene TRBD2, 6 bases. This CDR3 has 12 residues. The germline V gene encodes CDR1 SNHLY and CDR2 FYNNEI. Trimming pared 8 bases from V and 2 bases from J, leaving 10 bases between. CDR3 DNA: TGTGCCAGCGGGAGGAGTACCTACGAGCAGTACTTC. Its protein product is CASGRSTYEQYF. The whole variable domain, remainder taken from reference TRBV2 and TRBJ2-7, is EPEVTQTPSHQVTQMGQEVILRCVPISNHLYFYWYRQILGQKVEFLVSFYNNEISEKSEIFDDQFSVERPDGSNFTLKIRSTKLEDSAMYFCASGRSTYEQYFGPGTRLTVT.

A single count supports this clone. This rearrangement joins TRBV28 to TRBJ2-2; 12 bases match TRBD2. The trim removed 5 bases at V and 0 bases at J, leaving 4 bases unmatched. This CDR3 spans 17 amino acids. Germline lookup yields CDR1 MDHEN and CDR2 SYDVKM. CDR3: CASSPRTSGTNTGELFF. In DNA, the CDR3 is TGTGCCAGCAGTCCGCGGACTAGCGGGACGAACACCGGGGAGCTGTTTTTT.

J is TRBJ2-6 and V is TRBV2; a possible D gene is TRBD2 (6 bases). V was trimmed by 6 bases and J by 6 bases, leaving 15 bases between them. This CDR3 comprises 15 residues. Germline V lookup: CDR1 SNHLY, CDR2 FYNNEI. The CDR3 loop is CASRELALLANVLTF. The CDR3 DNA reads TGTGCCAGCAGAGAGCTAGCGCTATTGGCCAACGTCCTGACTTTC.

The chain uses TRBV6-5 and TRBJ2-1, with D possibly matching TRBD2 (6 bases). The CDR3 totals 15 residues. The ends were cut back, 0 bases at V and 9 bases at J, with 15 bases in the middle. Germline values: CDR1 MNHEY, CDR2 SVGAGI. The CDR3 here is CASSYSKDGGFEQFF. The CDR3 DNA reads TGTGCCAGCAGTTACTCGAAGGATGGAGGGTTTGAGCAGTTCTTC.

CDR3 coding DNA: TGCGCCAGCAGCCAAGTCGCGCCGCCGAACACCGGGGAGCTGTTTTTT. As protein: CASSQVAPPNTGELFF. The chain recombines TRBV4-3 with TRBJ2-2; no definite D call. Germline V gene sequence: CDR1 LGHNA, CDR2 YSLEER. The CDR3 spans 16 residues. V was pared by 1 base and J by 0 bases, with 9 bases between.

The V call is TRBV9, the J call TRBJ2-3; D gene uncertain. This CDR3 has 13 residues. In germline, CDR1 is SGDLS, CDR2 YYNGEE. The germline V and J ends were trimmed by 1 base and 0 bases, with 3 bases remaining between them. CDR3 nucleotides: TGTGCCAGCAGCGTAACTAGCACAGATACGCAGTATTTT. Translation: CASSVTSTDTQYF. Full variable domain (outside the CDR3, taken from reference TRBV9 and TRBJ2-3): DSGVTQTPKHLITATGQRVTLRCSPRSGDLSVYWYQQSLDQGLQFLIQYYNGEERAKGNILERFSAQQFPDLHSELNLSSLELGDSALYFCASSVTSTDTQYFGPGTRLTVL.

CDR3 loop: CASSLGTGAGANVLTF. Written as DNA, the CDR3 is TGCGCCAGCAGCTTGGGAACAGGGGCTGGGGCCAACGTCCTGACTTTC. The V gene is TRBV5-1, the J gene TRBJ2-6; 7 bases line up with TRBD1. The germline V gene encodes CDR1 SGHRS and CDR2 YFSETQ. The V gene end was trimmed by 0 bases and the J gene end by 2 bases; junction bases not matched to a gene: 2. The CDR3 totals 16 residues.